These 11 T cell receptor beta chains came from one sample sequenced in a study of T cells in Graves' hyperthyroidism and ophthalmopathy. The investigators amplified TCR beta CDR3 regions from RNA transcripts. HTBI primers were used for first-round RT-PCR of the TCR CDR3. One entry per CDR3 protein results from TCRdb running MiXCR on the multiplex PCR reads. The sample has approximately 610,000 distinct CDR3 sequences, roughly a sixth seen once. Sequencing was performed on blood. These receptors were obtained from a woman younger than 30 with Graves' hyperthyroidism.

J is TRBJ1-1 and V is TRBV5-1, with D perhaps matching TRBD1 (6 bases). V lost 2 bases and J 0 bases, leaving 11 bases between the germline ends. CDR3 length equals 15 residues. Germline V gene data show CDR1 as SGHRS and CDR2 as YFSETQ. DNA of the CDR3: TGCGCCAGCAGCTTAGGGACAAATATGAACACTGAAGCTTTCTTT. Translating gives CASSLGTNMNTEAFF.

This clonotype was observed many times. This rearrangement joins TRBV15 to TRBJ1-4; tentatively, D is TRBD1 (6 bases). The CDR3 runs to 15 residues. CDR1 LNHNV and CDR2 YYDKDF come from the germline V gene (reference sequence). V was pared by 1 base and J by 7 bases, with 13 bases between. The CDR3 DNA reads as TGTGCCACCAGCAGAGTGGCGGGGGCGGGTGAAAAACTGTTTTTT. Translated: CATSRVAGAGEKLFF.

In this sample, this clonotype turned up a few times. The chain is built from TRBV5-6 and TRBJ2-7; 9 nucleotides match TRBD2. The CDR3 sequence is 13 residues long. The germline CDR1 and CDR2 sequences are SGHDT and YYEEEE. Trimming took 0 bases from V and 12 from J; bases not matched to a gene: 7. CDR3 DNA: TGTGCCAGCAGCTTGGCTAGCGGGGCCGAGAGGTACTTC. Translation gives CASSLASGAERYF.

This clonotype showed up just a few times. Likely a read error: the CDR3 ends without its conserved phenylalanine or tryptophan. The rearrangement links TRBV5-1 to TRBJ2-7; D might be TRBD1 (5 bases). The germline V gene encodes CDR1 SGHRS and CDR2 YFSETQ. The length of the CDR3 is 14 residues. Trimming stripped 4 bases from V and 2 bases from J, with 13 bases between. CDR3 nucleotides: TGCGCCAGCAGCAGAAGGACACCGACCTACGAGCAGTACCTC. Encoded protein: CASSRRTPTYEQYL.

This clonotype has at least ten counts. The V gene is TRBV20-1, the J gene TRBJ1-5; 11 nucleotides line up with TRBD1. This CDR3 comprises 17 residues. The ends lost 2 bases at V and 1 base at J; junction bases unmatched: 7. CDR1 is DFQATT, CDR2 SNEGSKA, per germline (reference sequence). This chain's CDR3 is CSARRDRGLMSNQPQHF. The CDR3 DNA reads TGCAGTGCTAGACGGGACAGGGGGTTGATGAGCAATCAGCCCCAGCATTTT.

The sample holds a few counts of this clonotype. J is TRBJ2-1 and V is TRBV29-1; tentative D call: TRBD2 (7 bases). CDR3 length: 16 residues. Trimming removed 6 bases at V and 0 bases at J, with 18 bases between. The germline V gene has CDR1 SQVTM and CDR2 ANQGSEA. CDR3 sequence reads: CSVPSGGGSSYNEQFF. Here the CDR3 DNA reads TGCAGCGTCCCCTCGGGGGGCGGGAGCTCCTACAATGAGCAGTTCTTC.

This clonotype turned up a few times. The chain employs TRBV24-1 and TRBJ2-1; D is undetermined. V dropped 3 bases and J dropped 2 bases, with 10 bases sitting between them. The germline V gene has CDR1 KGHDR and CDR2 SFDVKD. The CDR3 has 15 amino acids. CDR3: CATSDVAAPYNEQFF. The CDR3 DNA reads as TGTGCCACCAGTGATGTCGCAGCGCCCTACAATGAGCAGTTCTTC.

This clonotype has a handful of counts. The J gene is TRBJ1-5, the V gene TRBV18, with D unresolved. Germline loops: CDR1 KGHSH, CDR2 LQKENI. V lost 3 bases and J lost 0, with 12 bases in between. CDR3 length: 16 amino acids. CDR3: CASSPSPTFSNQPQHF. CDR3 sequence (DNA): TGTGCCAGCTCACCTAGTCCTACATTTAGCAATCAGCCCCAGCATTTT.

This clonotype has only a few counts. The J gene is TRBJ1-5, the V gene TRBV7-9; 7 nucleotides align to TRBD1. V was clipped by 5 bases and J by 6 bases; unmatched bases: 10. Germline V gene sequence: CDR1 SEHNR, CDR2 FQNEAQ (reference sequence). The CDR3 length is 15 residues. Written as DNA, the CDR3 is TGTGCCAGCAGCCTAGGGGACAGAGCGAGTCAGCCCCAGCATTTT. Translation gives CASSLGDRASQPQHF.

This clonotype came up many times. V usage is TRBV12-3 or TRBV12-4 and J usage is TRBJ2-2; D call uncertain. V gave up 1 base and J gave up 3 bases, with 12 bases separating them. The CDR3 spans 16 residues. Here the CDR3 DNA reads TGTGCCAGCAGTTTAGGGCGGATCTTCTACACCGGGGAGCTGTTTTTT. The encoded protein is CASSLGRIFYTGELFF.

CDR3 loop: CATSQGGHEQYF. The CDR3 coding sequence is TGTGCCACCAGCCAGGGGGGCCACGAGCAGTACTTC. The chain carries TRBV15 and TRBJ2-7; D possibly corresponds to TRBD1 (7 bases). V was cut by 5 bases and J by 5 bases, with 10 bases left in between. Germline V gene lookup returns CDR1 LNHNV and CDR2 YYDKDF (reference sequence). The CDR3 covers 12 residues. Based on the CDR3 plus reference TRBV15 and TRBJ2-7, the full variable domain is DAMVIQNPRYQVTQFGKPVTLSCSQTLNHNVMYWYQQKSSQAPKLLFHYYDKDFNNEADTPDNFQSRRPNTSFCFLDIRSPGLGDTAMYLCATSQGGHEQYFGPGTRLTVT.